Below are 29 T cell receptor beta chains sequenced from a single sample in a study of cytotoxic CD8 clonotypes in ibrutinib-treated CLL. Some clones are missing from TCRdb's copy, which holds only in-frame ones; the method was immunoSEQ multiplex PCR. The sample shows 300,000 to 350,000 clones, about 80% of them seen only once. The sequenced sample was PBMCs, obtained before ibrutinib treatment. These receptors originate from a human donor with chronic lymphocytic leukemia.

The CDR3, as DNA: TGTGCCAGCACAGTGACGAACTATGGCTACACCTTC. It yields the protein CASTVTNYGYTF. V and J are TRBV5-6 and TRBJ1-2; no reliable D call. CDR3 length: 12 residues. V was shortened by 6 bases and J by 2 bases, with 8 bases between the two germline ends. In germline, CDR1 is SGHDT, CDR2 YYEEEE.

The chain is built from TRBV9 and TRBJ2-2; possibly TRBD1 or TRBD2 for D (5 bases each). The CDR3 sequence is 15 residues long. V gave up 5 bases and J gave up 0 bases, with 11 bases separating them. Germline assignment: CDR1 SGDLS and CDR2 YYNGEE. CDR3: CASRRGRANTGELFF. DNA of the CDR3: TGTGCCAGCAGGAGGGGCAGGGCGAACACCGGGGAGCTGTTTTTT.

This clone was seen more than once but under ten times. The chain recombines TRBV19 with TRBJ2-5, with D uncertain. V was pared by 3 bases and J by 0 bases, with 8 bases between. This CDR3 is built from 14 residues. CDR1 and CDR2 from the germline V gene are LNHDA and SQIVND (reference sequence). The CDR3 sequence is CASSMFSHQETQYF. The CDR3 DNA reads TGTGCCAGTAGTATGTTTAGTCACCAAGAGACCCAGTACTTC.

The V gene is TRBV19, the J gene TRBJ1-2, with a possible D match to TRBD1 (5 bases). Per the germline V gene, CDR1 is LNHDA and CDR2 is SQIVND (reference sequence). This CDR3 spans 15 amino acids. V dropped 9 bases and J dropped 8 bases, with 25 bases sitting between them. The CDR3 loop reads CASRSWDQLDRGYTF. The CDR3 DNA is TGTGCCAGCAGGAGCTGGGACCAACTCGACCGGGGCTACACCTTC.

This clone was counted only a few times. The chain recombines TRBV7-2 with TRBJ2-1, with D maybe TRBD2 (5 bases). The V end was cut by 5 bases, the J end by 12 bases, with 11 bases between. The V gene's germline CDR1 is SGHTA and CDR2 FQGNSA. This CDR3 comprises 11 residues. This CDR3 reads CASSAVEAQFF. DNA for the CDR3: TGTGCCAGCAGCGCAGTGGAGGCGCAGTTCTTC.

V usage is TRBV5-1 and J usage is TRBJ1-2; TRBD1 aligns across 12 bases. The junction had 4 bases not matched to a gene; V was cut back by 4 bases and J by 6 bases. Germline CDR1 and CDR2: SGHRS and YFSETQ. The CDR3 has 14 residues. CDR3 protein: CASSLGTGGDGYTF. The CDR3 DNA reads as TGCGCCAGCAGCCTCGGGACAGGGGGCGATGGCTACACCTTC. The variable domain in full, with the rest retrieved from reference TRBV5-1 and TRBJ1-2, is KAGVTQTPRYLIKTRGQQVTLSCSPISGHRSVSWYQQTPGQGLQFLFEYFSETQRNKGNFPGRFSGRQFSNSRSEMNVSTLELGDSALYLCASSLGTGGDGYTFGSGTRLTVV.

This clone was seen a handful of times. This rearrangement joins TRBV6-1 to TRBJ1-1; D perhaps matches TRBD1 (6 bases). Germline CDR1 MNHNS, CDR2 SASEGT. V was pared by 6 bases and J by 12 bases, with 17 bases between. CDR3 length equals 12 residues. The CDR3 bases are TGTGCCAGCAGCGCCAGGGGAATCGAATCTTTCTTT. Its protein product is CASSARGIESFF.

The chain couples TRBV29-1 to TRBJ2-2; D assignment may be TRBD1 or TRBD2 (5 bases each). Germline values: CDR1 SQVTM, CDR2 ANQGSEA. The CDR3 length is 15 residues. Deletions cut 3 bases from V and 2 bases from J, with 13 bases between. The CDR3 DNA sequence: TGCAGCGTTGAGACAGCGGCAAAAAACACCGGGGAGCTGTTTTTT. This translates into CSVETAAKNTGELFF.

This rearrangement joins TRBV4-1 to TRBJ2-7; 11 nucleotides line up with TRBD1. The germline V gene has CDR1 MGHRA and CDR2 YSYEKL. J gave up 9 bases and V 1 base, and 2 bases lay outside the gene matches. The CDR3 spans 13 residues. The CDR3 sequence: CASSQVGQGGQYF. The CDR3 DNA reads TGCGCCAGCAGCCAAGTGGGACAGGGGGGGCAGTACTTC.

The chain employs TRBV11-1 and TRBJ2-7; D is uncertain. This CDR3 region has 14 residues. Per the germline V gene, CDR1 is SGHAT and CDR2 is FQDESV (reference sequence). The ends were cut back, 1 base at V and 4 bases at J, with 11 bases in the middle. CDR3 DNA sequence: TGTGCCAGCAGCTTAGACCTCCTGGGGTACGAGCAGTACTTC. It is translated as CASSLDLLGYEQYF.

This rearrangement joins TRBV2 to TRBJ2-3; 9 nucleotides match TRBD1. V gave up 8 bases and J gave up 4 bases; unmatched junction bases: 16. The length of the CDR3 is 17 residues. Germline CDR1 is SNHLY and CDR2 is FYNNEI. The CDR3 sequence: CASGATLGTGPADTQYF. The CDR3 coding sequence is TGTGCCAGCGGCGCTACTCTCGGGACAGGGCCCGCAGATACGCAGTATTTT.

The chain has TRBV6-1 and TRBJ1-2; the match to TRBD1 covers 9 bases. The V gene's germline CDR1 is MNHNS and CDR2 SASEGT. There are 17 residues in the CDR3. The V and J ends lost 5 bases and 5 bases, in that order; junction bases with no gene match: 15. The CDR3 reads CASSQGTGWDLWYGYTF. The CDR3 nucleotides are TGTGCCAGCAGTCAAGGGACAGGGTGGGATTTATGGTATGGCTACACCTTC.

The chain uses TRBV11-3 and TRBJ2-1; 7 nucleotides match TRBD2. CDR1 SGHNT and CDR2 YENEEA come from the germline V gene. V was pared by 1 base and J by 8 bases, with 8 bases of the junction left unmatched. This CDR3 is built from 15 residues. The CDR3 is CASSLGVGGPYEQFF. In DNA, the CDR3 is TGTGCCAGCAGCTTAGGGGTGGGAGGGCCCTATGAGCAGTTCTTC.

V and J are TRBV30 and TRBJ1-5; D is possibly TRBD1 (6 bases). Per the germline V gene, CDR1 is GTSNPN and CDR2 is SVGIG (reference sequence). The ends were cut back, 3 bases at V and 3 bases at J, with 15 bases in the middle. The CDR3 is made up of 15 amino acids. As DNA, the CDR3 is TGTGCCTGGAGCGAAAGGGGGGGGTACAATCAGCCCCAGCATTTT. Translating it yields CAWSERGGYNQPQHF. Combining the CDR3 with reference TRBV30 and TRBJ1-5 gives the whole variable domain SQTIHQWPATLVQPVGSPLSLECTVEGTSNPNLYWYRQAAGRGLQLLFYSVGIGQISSEVPQNLSASRPQDRQFILSSKKLLLSDSGFYLCAWSERGGYNQPQHFGDGTRLSIL.

V is TRBV9 and J is TRBJ2-3, with D possibly matching TRBD1 (5 bases). The V and J ends lost 0 bases and 7 bases respectively, with 12 bases between them. CDR3 length: 14 residues. Germline CDR1 SGDLS, CDR2 YYNGEE. CDR3 DNA sequence: TGTGCCAGCAGCGTAGAGGGTCGACAGCATACGCAGTATTTT. Its translation: CASSVEGRQHTQYF.

The chain recombines TRBV11-2 with TRBJ1-5, with D uncertain. CDR1 is SGHAT, CDR2 FQNNGV, per germline. CDR3 length equals 13 residues. With 5 bases removed from V and 0 bases from J, the gap between germline ends came to 5 bases. The CDR3: CASSVSSNQPQHF. The DNA for the CDR3 is TGTGCCAGCAGCGTGAGTAGCAATCAGCCCCAGCATTTT.

This clone was counted only a few times. The chain carries TRBV5-1 and TRBJ1-3; D is uncertain. Germline-derived CDR1 and CDR2 are SGHRS and YFSETQ. V was trimmed by 2 bases and J by 11 bases, leaving 17 bases between them. There are 14 residues in the CDR3. In DNA, the CDR3 is TGCGCCAGCAGCTTCGGGCAGAATAGTGGGTCCATATATTTT. It translates to CASSFGQNSGSIYF.

This rearrangement joins TRBV5-4 to TRBJ2-7, with 7 nucleotides matching TRBD2. The CDR3 loop spans 16 amino acids. The V gene end was trimmed by 4 bases and the J gene end by 4 bases; junction bases not matched to a gene: 14. Per germline, CDR1 SGHNT and CDR2 YYREEE (reference sequence). Written as DNA, the CDR3 is TGTGCCAGCAGCCTGACTCTTCTAGGCGGGAGTTACGAGCAGTACTTC. Encoded protein: CASSLTLLGGSYEQYF.

This chain connects TRBV5-1 to TRBJ2-5, with D maybe TRBD2 (6 bases). The ends were cut back, 1 base at V and 4 bases at J, with 11 bases in the middle. Per germline, CDR1 SGHRS and CDR2 YFSETQ. This CDR3 region has 14 residues. The CDR3 region is CASSLFPAGETQYF. The DNA for the CDR3 is TGCGCCAGCAGCTTGTTTCCAGCGGGAGAGACCCAGTACTTC.

This chain connects TRBV30 to TRBJ1-2, with 7 bases fitting TRBD1. Per the germline V gene, CDR1 is GTSNPN and CDR2 is SVGIG (reference sequence). Trimming removed 4 bases from V and 7 bases from J; junction bases left unmatched: 9. The CDR3 spans 13 residues. The CDR3 region has the DNA TGTGCCTGGACGAGACAGGGAGCGGGTGGCTACACCTTC. This translates into CAWTRQGAGGYTF. The full variable domain, in which reference TRBV30 and TRBJ1-2 provide the parts outside the CDR3, is SQTIHQWPATLVQPVGSPLSLECTVEGTSNPNLYWYRQAAGRGLQLLFYSVGIGQISSEVPQNLSASRPQDRQFILSSKKLLLSDSGFYLCAWTRQGAGGYTFGSGTRLTVV.

J is TRBJ2-3 and V is TRBV27; D is unresolved. The CDR3 spans 13 residues. V lost 6 bases and J lost 2, with 9 bases in between. The germline CDR1 and CDR2 sequences are MNHEY and SMNVEV (reference sequence). CDR3 sequence (DNA): TGTGCCAGCAGACCGCACGACACAGATACGCAGTATTTT. Translated, it gives CASRPHDTDTQYF.

The chain couples TRBV28 to TRBJ2-5, with a possible D match to TRBD2 (6 bases). V was pared by 6 bases and J by 4 bases, with 24 bases between. Germline V gives CDR1 MDHEN, CDR2 SYDVKM. The CDR3 length is 17 residues. CDR3 in amino acids: CASSPFVAARGGETQYF. The CDR3 bases are TGTGCCAGCAGCCCCTTCGTGGCAGCCCGGGGAGGAGAGACCCAGTACTTC.

This chain links TRBV7-2 with TRBJ1-2; the D is unclear. This CDR3 is built from 12 residues. Trimming shortened V by 5 bases and J by 4 bases, and 8 bases separated the two germline ends. The germline gives CDR1 SGHTA, CDR2 FQGNSA. CDR3 protein: CASSALSYGYTF. The CDR3, as DNA: TGTGCCAGCAGCGCCCTAAGCTATGGCTACACCTTC.

The gene calls are TRBV7-8 and TRBJ1-1; 10 positions agree with TRBD1. This CDR3 is built from 16 residues. CDR1 is SGHVS and CDR2 is FQNEAQ in the germline V gene. With 5 bases clipped from V and 6 bases from J, the junction kept 12 bases outside the gene matches. CDR3 coding DNA: TGTGCCAGCAGCGGAAAGACAGGGGGCTCGAGCGCTGAAGCTTTCTTT. Protein product: CASSGKTGGSSAEAFF.

The chain links TRBV4-1 to TRBJ1-1, with D tentatively TRBD1 (6 bases). The CDR3 runs 13 residues. The germline gives CDR1 MGHRA, CDR2 YSYEKL. Trimming took 3 bases from V and 7 from J, leaving 12 bases between them. CDR3 sequence: CASSQTGWVEAFF. For the CDR3, the DNA is TGCGCCAGCAGCCAGACAGGTTGGGTTGAAGCTTTCTTT.

This clone was observed once. V is TRBV7-2 and J is TRBJ2-3, with a tentative D call TRBD2 (6 bases). Germline CDR1 is SGHTA and CDR2 is FQGNSA. Trimming took 6 bases from V and 1 from J, leaving 11 bases between them. The CDR3 totals 14 residues. The CDR3 reads CASSTDYRTDTQYF. CDR3 nucleotides: TGTGCCAGCAGTACGGACTACCGCACAGATACGCAGTATTTT.

This clone was seen a single time. The chain employs TRBV6-1 and TRBJ1-1, with D perhaps TRBD1 (5 bases). Trimming stripped 6 bases from V and 1 base from J, with 9 bases between. CDR1 and CDR2 from the germline V gene are MNHNS and SASEGT. CDR3 size: 13 residues. This CDR3 is CASSPRGNTEAFF. In DNA form, the CDR3 reads TGTGCCAGCAGCCCAAGGGGGAACACTGAAGCTTTCTTT.

The chain combines TRBV27 with TRBJ1-2; tentatively, D is TRBD1 (5 bases). With 5 bases removed from V and 8 bases from J, the gap between germline ends came to 21 bases. CDR3 length: 15 residues. Germline V lookup: CDR1 MNHEY, CDR2 SMNVEV (reference sequence). Written as DNA, the CDR3 is TGTGCCAGCAGTCCTCCGGGACCGACACGGGAAGGCTACACCTTC. Translation: CASSPPGPTREGYTF.

J is TRBJ1-1 and V is TRBV4-3, with a possible D match to TRBD1 (5 bases). This CDR3 is built from 14 residues. Trimming removed 5 bases at V and 0 bases at J, with 10 bases between. CDR1 and CDR2 from the germline V gene are LGHNA and YSLEER. The CDR3 loop reads CASSFQGVNTEAFF. The CDR3 DNA reads as TGCGCCAGCAGCTTCCAAGGGGTGAACACTGAAGCTTTCTTT.